This T cell receptor beta chain was sequenced for a study of blood T cell repertoires in COVID-19. Germline V CDR1 and CDR2: SQVTM, ANQGSEA. The CDR3 runs to 13 residues. V dropped 4 bases and J dropped 5; count of bases not matched to a gene: 6. The assay was immunoSEQ multiplex PCR, and TCRdb's table has in-frame clones only and misses some. The repertoire has roughly 62,000 clones, approximately 79% of them found once; the top ten carry roughly 22%. Sequenced: peripheral blood. This sequence originates from an elderly woman with active or convalescent COVID-19. The chain is built from TRBV29-1 and TRBJ1-1; TRBD1 matches at 8 bases. The CDR3 coding sequence is TGCAGCGTTGGAAACGACAGGGGAACTGAAGCTTTCTTT. As protein: CSVGNDRGTEAFF.